Following are 16 T cell receptor beta chains from one sample sequenced in a study of blood T cells in healthy people across ages. The authors ran a second PCR of about 6 to 11 cycles using a sample-barcoded 5' primer and a J-beta primer mix. MiXCR, applied by TCRdb to the 5' RACE reads, yields one record per CDR3 protein. The data show some 370,000 distinct CDR3 sequences, more than 45% seen once. Sequencing used blood. Source of these receptors: a man aged 55-75 years in good health.

The chain uses TRBV20-1 and TRBJ1-5; TRBD1 matches at 9 bases. The germline V gene has CDR1 DFQATT and CDR2 SNEGSKA (reference sequence). J was trimmed by 4 bases and V by 1 base; bases with no gene match: 2. The CDR3 sequence is 14 residues long. The CDR3 bases are TGCAGTGCTAGAGGGGACAGGGCAAATCAGCCCCAGCATTTT. Residues: CSARGDRANQPQHF.

This clonotype turned up a few times. The V gene is TRBV27, the J gene TRBJ2-2; 11 positions match TRBD1. Germline loops: CDR1 MNHEY, CDR2 SMNVEV (reference sequence). This CDR3 region has 13 residues. Trimming took 6 bases from V and 7 from J; bases not matched to a gene: 1. The CDR3 loop reads CASRDRGRGELFF. CDR3 sequence (DNA): TGTGCCAGCAGGGACAGGGGGCGCGGGGAGCTGTTTTTT.

This clonotype has more than one count but fewer than ten. The V and J genes are TRBV6-5 and TRBJ1-1, with D possibly being TRBD1 (5 bases). V lost 6 bases and J lost 1, with 9 bases in between. The CDR3 has 13 residues. Germline-derived CDR1 and CDR2 are MNHEY and SVGAGI. CDR3 sequence (DNA): TGTGCCAGCAGACGGACACAGAACACTGAAGCTTTCTTT. Translated, it gives CASRRTQNTEAFF.

This chain joins TRBV20-1 and TRBJ1-6, with a tentative D call TRBD1 (6 bases). The CDR3 consists of 15 residues. The germline gives CDR1 DFQATT, CDR2 SNEGSKA (reference sequence). The V and J ends lost 6 bases and 5 bases respectively, with 17 bases between them. This chain's CDR3 is CSAHRSGQNNSPLHF. The CDR3 DNA is TGCAGTGCCCACCGTTCGGGACAAAATAATTCACCCCTCCACTTT.

This clonotype was detected only a few times. The rearrangement links TRBV12-3 or TRBV12-4 to TRBJ2-5, with D perhaps matching TRBD2 (6 bases). The germline V and J ends were trimmed by 2 bases and 8 bases, with 15 bases remaining between them. The CDR3 is 14 amino acids. The CDR3 protein is CASSLSTEGKTQYF. The DNA of the CDR3 is TGTGCCAGCAGTTTATCGACGGAGGGGAAAACCCAGTACTTC.

Here the CDR3 DNA reads TGCGCCAGCAGCCAAGGAAGTGGGGCCCTAACTAACTATGGCTACACCTTC. Translating gives CASSQGSGALTNYGYTF. The chain uses TRBV4-3 and TRBJ1-2, with D perhaps TRBD1 (5 bases). The V gene's germline CDR1 is LGHNA and CDR2 YSLEER. V was shortened by 1 base and J by 0 bases, with 15 bases between the two germline ends. This CDR3 is 17 amino acids long.

V gene TRBV29-1 combines with J gene TRBJ1-6, with TRBD1 identical over 8 bases. The CDR3 sequence is 13 residues long. Trimming took 7 bases from V and 11 from J; bases not matched to a gene: 10. Germline V gene sequence: CDR1 SQVTM, CDR2 ANQGSEA. The CDR3 coding sequence is TGCAGCGCACGGGACAGGCCCGAGGCACCCCTCCACTTT. Translated: CSARDRPEAPLHF.

The chain couples TRBV20-1 to TRBJ2-3; TRBD2 might be the D (7 bases). The CDR3 is made up of 16 amino acids. In germline, CDR1 is DFQATT, CDR2 SNEGSKA (reference sequence). V shed 6 bases and J shed 3 bases, with 22 bases lying between them. CDR3 in amino acids: CSAKPPEGGVTDTQYF. The CDR3, as DNA: TGCAGTGCCAAACCCCCGGAGGGGGGGGTGACAGATACGCAGTATTTT.

In this sample, this clonotype turned up a few times. This chain joins TRBV20-1 and TRBJ1-2; tentatively, D is TRBD1 (6 bases). CDR3 length equals 14 residues. V lost 5 bases to trimming and J lost 8 bases, with 21 bases between them. Germline V gives CDR1 DFQATT, CDR2 SNEGSKA (reference sequence). CDR3 protein: CSARPRTGWEGYTF. DNA for the CDR3: TGCAGTGCTCGGCCACGAACAGGGTGGGAAGGCTACACCTTC.

The rearrangement joins TRBV3-1 to TRBJ1-5; D unresolved. In germline, CDR1 is LGHDT, CDR2 YNNKEL (reference sequence). V lost 4 bases and J lost 4, with 11 bases in between. The CDR3 extends over 14 amino acids. CDR3 sequence (DNA): TGTGCCAGCAGCCCTGTTCGTGGGAATCAGCCCCAGCATTTT. It codes for CASSPVRGNQPQHF.

V usage is TRBV28 and J usage is TRBJ2-1; TRBD1 aligns across 10 bases. This CDR3 spans 18 amino acids. Trimming at V came to 2 bases and at J to 4 bases, leaving 11 bases not matched to a gene. Germline V gene sequence: CDR1 MDHEN, CDR2 SYDVKM. The CDR3 region is CASSLKGIDRGPYNEQFF. CDR3 nucleotides: TGTGCCAGCAGTTTAAAAGGAATCGACAGGGGGCCTTACAATGAGCAGTTCTTC.

The gene calls are TRBV7-2 and TRBJ2-2; 15 bases are shared with TRBD2. This CDR3 is built from 17 residues. From germline, CDR1 is SGHTA and CDR2 FQGNSA. The V and J ends lost 5 bases and 5 bases, in that order; junction bases with no gene match: 6. CDR3 DNA: TGTGCCAGCAGCCGGACTAGCGGGAGGGCGAGGACCGGGGAGCTGTTTTTT. This sequence encodes CASSRTSGRARTGELFF.

This clonotype has just a few counts. The chain recombines TRBV5-5 with TRBJ2-7; 12 nucleotides line up with TRBD2. CDR3 length: 15 residues. The germline V gene has CDR1 SGHKS and CDR2 YYEKEE (reference sequence). Unmatched junction bases numbered 8, after V lost 4 bases and J lost 6 bases. CDR3 sequence reads: CASSVASGREAEQYF. The CDR3 DNA is TGTGCCAGCAGCGTCGCTAGCGGGAGGGAGGCCGAGCAGTACTTC. Together with reference TRBV5-5 and TRBJ2-7, the CDR3 gives the full variable domain: DAGVTQSPTHLIKTRGQQVTLRCSPISGHKSVSWYQQVLGQGPQFIFQYYEKEERGRGNFPDRFSARQFPNYSSELNVNALLLGDSALYLCASSVASGREAEQYFGPGTRLTVT.

To note about this clonotype: At one end, the junction sequence differs from germline, possibly due to a read error. The V gene is TRBV10-2, the J gene TRBJ2-1, with TRBD2 as a possible D gene (5 bases). The CDR3 is 13 amino acids. CDR1 is WSHSY and CDR2 is SAAADI in the germline V gene. The CDR3 DNA sequence: TGCACCAGCAGAAATCGGGGTGGCAATGAGCAGTTCTTC. Its translation: CTSRNRGGNEQFF.

This sequence joins TRBV7-3 and TRBJ1-2, with TRBD1 as a possible D gene (5 bases). Trimming removed 4 bases at V and 8 bases at J, with 14 bases between. The CDR3 runs to 13 residues. Germline CDR1 is SGHTA and CDR2 is FQGTGA. This CDR3 is CASSYEPNRGYTF. The CDR3 coding sequence is TGTGCCAGCAGCTATGAACCGAACAGGGGCTACACCTTC. Using reference TRBV7-3 and TRBJ1-2 for the parts outside the CDR3, the full variable domain is GAGVSQTPSNKVTEKGKYVELRCDPISGHTALYWYRQSLGQGPEFLIYFQGTGAADDSGLPNDRFFAVRPEGSVSTLKIQRTERGDSAVYLCASSYEPNRGYTFGSGTRLTVV.

Only a few counts were recorded for this clonotype. The chain employs TRBV15 and TRBJ2-6; no clear D gene. This CDR3 comprises 13 residues. Germline V lookup: CDR1 LNHNV, CDR2 YYDKDF (reference sequence). The V end lost 8 bases, the J end lost 6 bases, and 11 bases lay between the germline ends. The CDR3 DNA reads TGTGCCACCGGTGTTGGAGAGGCCAACGTCCTGACTTTC. The encoded protein is CATGVGEANVLTF.